Following are 9 T cell receptor beta chains from one sample sequenced in a study of T cells in Graves' hyperthyroidism and ophthalmopathy. RNA transcripts served as the template for amplifying TCR beta CDR3 regions. With the HTBI primer set, the TCR CDR3 went through a first round of RT-PCR. MiXCR was run by TCRdb on the multiplex PCR reads, yielding one entry per CDR3 protein. The table shows more than 500,000 distinct CDR3 sequences, with 13% to 15% occurring only once. Sequencing was carried out using blood. The receptor source for this set is a middle-aged woman with Graves' hyperthyroidism.

Note on this clonotype: An end of the junction does not agree with germline; a read error may underlie this. The chain is built from TRBV5-5 and TRBJ2-4; TRBD1 is a possible D gene (6 bases). CDR1 is SGHKS, CDR2 YYEKEE, per germline (reference sequence). The CDR3 runs 16 residues. CDR3 loop: CASSLVSGVAKNTQYF. In DNA, the CDR3 is TGTGCCAGCAGCTTGGTGTCAGGGGTAGCCAAAAACACTCAGTACTTC.

This clonotype was observed many times. The V and J genes are TRBV7-2 and TRBJ2-1, with TRBD1 matching over 9 bases. The junction had 1 base not matched to a gene; V was cut back by 1 base and J by 3 bases. The CDR3 runs 15 residues. Germline CDR1 reads SGHTA; CDR2 reads FQGNSA. CDR3 in DNA: TGTGCCAGCAGCTTAGGGACAGGGGTCTACAATGAGCAGTTCTTC. It codes for CASSLGTGVYNEQFF.

This clonotype was observed many times. The chain carries TRBV5-6 and TRBJ2-3; the D gene is possibly TRBD2 (5 bases). Trimming cost V 4 bases and J 2 bases, with 17 bases left between them. Germline assignment: CDR1 SGHDT and CDR2 YYEEEE. The CDR3 sequence is 16 residues long. The CDR3 region is CASSLLSDFYTDTQYF. CDR3 nucleotides: TGTGCCAGCAGCCTCCTGTCGGACTTCTACACAGATACGCAGTATTTT.

Turning to this clonotype: A read error may explain this, as a much larger clone is one base away. The rearrangement links TRBV27 to TRBJ2-7, with no clear D. There are 16 residues in the CDR3. CDR1 is MNHEY and CDR2 is SMNVEV in the germline V gene (reference sequence). CDR3 sequence (DNA): TGTGCCAGCAGTTTCGGGTTCACCGGGTCTCACTACGAGCAGCACTTC. It translates to CASSFGFTGSHYEQHF.

Concerning this clonotype itself: The junction departs from the called germline gene at one end, perhaps through a read error. CDR3: CAGSNHYGYTF. The DNA for the CDR3 is TGTGCCGGTAGTAACCATTATGGCTACACCTTC. The chain has TRBV19 and TRBJ1-2, with D unclear. Germline loops: CDR1 LNHDA, CDR2 SQIVND (reference sequence). The CDR3 sequence is 11 residues long.

This clonotype was observed a handful of times. The chain has TRBV24-1 and TRBJ2-1, with 14 bases fitting TRBD2. Trimming took 8 bases from V and 9 from J; bases not matched to a gene: 5. The germline V gene encodes CDR1 KGHDR and CDR2 SFDVKD. This CDR3 has 14 amino acids. DNA for the CDR3: TGTGCCACCACGGGGACTAGCGGGAGAGGTGAGCAGTTCTTC. Translated: CATTGTSGRGEQFF.

At least ten counts were recorded for this clonotype. The chain couples TRBV27 to TRBJ2-1; D gene uncertain. This CDR3 has 14 residues. V lost 6 bases and J 0 bases, leaving 9 bases between the germline ends. Germline CDR1 and CDR2: MNHEY and SMNVEV (reference sequence). The CDR3 loop is CASSRDGSYNEQFF. The DNA for the CDR3 is TGTGCCAGCAGCCGAGACGGCTCCTACAATGAGCAGTTCTTC.

This chain uses TRBV4-1 with TRBJ2-1; D unclear. This CDR3 contains 15 residues. The germline CDR1 and CDR2 sequences are MGHRA and YSYEKL. V shed 0 bases and J shed 4 bases, with 10 bases lying between them. CDR3 DNA: TGCGCCAGCAGCCAAGATTGGCAGCTATACAATGAGCAGTTCTTC. It yields the protein CASSQDWQLYNEQFF.

This clonotype was observed many times. The chain combines TRBV18 with TRBJ1-5; 10 bases map to TRBD1. V gave up 6 bases and J gave up 4 bases; unmatched junction bases: 3. The CDR3 runs 14 residues. Germline values: CDR1 KGHSH, CDR2 LQKENI. The CDR3 DNA follows: TGTGCCAGCTCCGGGACAGGGGAGAATCAGCCCCAGCATTTT. It translates to CASSGTGENQPQHF.